Listed below are T cell receptor beta chains from one sample, sequenced in a study of T cell responses to AZD1222 COVID-19 vaccine. Method: immunoSEQ multiplex PCR; TCRdb's copy keeps in-frame clones and lacks some. This sample has some 150,000 clones, with 88% found just once. Sample: peripheral blood, taken 28 days after the second AZD1222 dose. The receptors shown here come from an adult who received the AZD1222 COVID-19 vaccine. Both conserved end residues are part of each CDR3. A D gene is named only where the DNA matches it firmly. Clone size appears in some rows only: once, few, many, or a class for an expanded clone.

TRBJ1-5 | NA | TRBD1 | TRBV19 | CASRMTGSNQPQHF | TGTGCCAGTAGGATGACAGGGAGCAATCAGCCCCAGCATTTT
TRBJ2-1 | NA | NA | TRBV6-5 | CASSYSLGIYNEQFF | TGTGCCAGCAGTTACTCTTTGGGGATCTACAATGAGCAGTTCTTC
TRBJ1-4 | NA | NA | TRBV7-2 | CASRVGYEKLFF | TGTGCCAGCAGGGTTGGGTATGAAAAACTGTTTTTT
TRBJ2-1 | NA | NA | TRBV7-6 | CASSLAGTAWSSYNEQFF | TGTGCCAGCAGCTTAGCGGGTACAGCTTGGAGCTCCTACAATGAGCAGTTCTTC
TRBJ1-1 | NA | NA | TRBV5-1 | CASSLGPSGTEAFF | TGCGCCAGCAGCCTGGGCCCGTCAGGGACTGAAGCTTTCTTT
TRBJ1-2 | NA | NA | TRBV6-2/TRBV6-3 | CASSLTGRGYTF | TGTGCCAGCAGTTTAACGGGACGTGGCTACACCTTC
TRBJ2-7 | NA | NA | TRBV4-3 | CASSQEEQNTYEQYF | TGCGCCAGCAGCCAAGAAGAGCAGAACACCTACGAGCAGTACTTC
TRBJ1-2 | NA | TRBD1 | TRBV2 | CASSGQGGGSYGYTF | TGTGCCAGCAGTGGACAGGGTGGAGGGAGCTATGGCTACACCTTC
TRBJ2-2 | NA | NA | TRBV4-2 | CASSNQGNTGELFF | TGTGCCAGCTCGAACCAGGGGAACACCGGGGAGCTGTTTTTT
TRBJ2-7 | NA | TRBD1 | TRBV6-5 | CASRTTGTGISEQYF | TGTGCCAGCAGGACGACCGGGACAGGGATTAGCGAGCAGTACTTC
TRBJ2-2 | NA | NA | TRBV5-1 | CASSLEGSGELFF | TGCGCCAGCAGCTTGGAGGGGTCCGGGGAGCTGTTTTTT
TRBJ2-7 | NA | TRBD1 | TRBV2 | CACGQALTYEQYF | TGTGCCTGCGGACAGGCCTTAACCTACGAGCAGTACTTC
TRBJ1-3 | NA | NA | TRBV18 | CASSGRTASSGNTIYF | TGTGCCAGCTCCGGGCGGACGGCGAGCTCTGGAAACACCATATATTTT
TRBJ1-1 | NA | NA | TRBV19 | CASTKTIQDLNTEAFF | TGTGCCAGTACAAAGACTATACAGGACTTGAACACTGAAGCTTTCTTT
TRBJ2-1 | NA | NA | TRBV9 | CASSVDADPTYNEQFF | TGTGCCAGCAGCGTAGATGCGGACCCCACTTACAATGAGCAGTTCTTC
TRBJ2-1 | NA | NA | TRBV7-9 | CASSPSGRNEQFF | TGTGCCAGCAGCCCCTCAGGGCGGAATGAGCAGTTCTTC
TRBJ2-7 | NA | NA | TRBV5-6 | CASSSAGDSTLDEQYF | TGTGCCAGCAGCTCCGCGGGGGACAGTACCTTGGACGAGCAGTACTTC
TRBJ2-6 | NA | NA | TRBV19 | CASTGGGISSGANVLTF | TGTGCCAGTACTGGTGGGGGAATTAGCTCTGGGGCCAACGTCCTGACTTTC
TRBJ1-1 | NA | NA | TRBV5-3 | CARVATRGTEAFF | TGTGCCAGGGTCGCAACCAGGGGTACTGAAGCTTTCTTT
TRBJ2-7 | NA | TRBD1 | TRBV5-1 | CASSPKPGQVSYEQYF | TGCGCCAGCAGCCCGAAACCGGGACAGGTCTCCTACGAGCAGTACTTC
TRBJ2-7 | NA | NA | TRBV5-1 | CASSLVQGMGVREQYF | TGCGCCAGCAGCTTGGTTCAGGGGATGGGGGTAAGGGAGCAGTACTTC
TRBJ1-1 | many | NA | TRBV18 | CASSQKEGIEAFF | TGTGCCAGCTCACAAAAGGAGGGGATTGAAGCTTTCTTT
TRBJ2-5 | NA | NA | TRBV7-8 | CASSLVGRDWETQYF | TGTGCCAGCAGCTTAGTCGGGCGGGACTGGGAGACCCAGTACTTC
TRBJ2-1 | NA | TRBD1 | TRBV5-1 | CASSGTGGGYEQFF | TGCGCCAGCAGCGGGACAGGGGGCGGCTATGAGCAGTTCTTC
TRBJ1-1 | NA | TRBD1 | TRBV2 | CASSAGDSNTEAFF | TGTGCCAGCAGTGCGGGGGACAGTAACACTGAAGCTTTCTTT
TRBJ2-6 | NA | NA | TRBV5-1 | CASSGGHSGANVLTF | TGCGCCAGCAGTGGGGGGCACTCTGGGGCCAACGTCCTGACTTTC
TRBJ2-7 | NA | NA | TRBV7-3 | CASSSTGHPTEQYF | TGTGCCAGCAGCTCGACAGGCCACCCTACCGAGCAGTACTTC
TRBJ1-2 | NA | NA | TRBV3-1/TRBV3-2 | CASSLTANYGYTF | TGTGCCAGCAGCCTGACAGCTAACTATGGCTACACCTTC
TRBJ1-4 | NA | NA | TRBV19 | CASSMWGLIQATNEKLFF | TGTGCCAGTAGTATGTGGGGGTTAATCCAAGCAACTAATGAAAAACTGTTTTTT
TRBJ1-5 | NA | NA | TRBV28 | CASSSPQGAQPQHF | TGTGCCAGCAGTTCTCCTCAGGGTGCTCAGCCCCAGCATTTT
TRBJ1-5 | NA | TRBD1 | TRBV10-3 | CAISSAGGDQPQHF | TGTGCCATCAGTTCGGCAGGGGGCGATCAGCCCCAGCATTTT
TRBJ2-3 | NA | TRBD2 | TRBV19 | CASSNGLADTQYF | TGTGCCAGTAGTAATGGACTAGCAGATACGCAGTATTTT
TRBJ2-1 | NA | NA | TRBV27 | CASSLSGASYNEQFF | TGTGCCAGCAGTTTATCGGGGGCCTCCTACAATGAGCAGTTCTTC
TRBJ2-7 | NA | NA | TRBV7-9 | CASSSSGRWGANYEQYF | TGTGCCAGCAGCTCCTCCGGGCGCTGGGGGGCCAATTACGAGCAGTACTTC
TRBJ2-1 | NA | NA | TRBV12-5 | CASGPKAELTANEQFF | TGTGCTAGTGGCCCCAAAGCGGAGCTGACAGCGAATGAGCAGTTCTTC
TRBJ1-2 | NA | TRBD1 | TRBV28 | CASSLPRGTVYGYTF | TGTGCCAGCAGTTTACCACGAGGGACAGTTTATGGCTACACCTTC
TRBJ1-1 | NA | NA | TRBV28 | CASSLTGSDTEAFF | TGTGCCAGCAGTCTTACAGGTTCTGACACTGAAGCTTTCTTT
TRBJ2-7 | NA | NA | TRBV11-1 | CASSSQLYEQYF | TGTGCCAGCAGCTCCCAACTGTACGAGCAGTACTTC
TRBJ1-5 | NA | NA | TRBV5-6 | CASSLDLDQPQHF | TGTGCCAGCAGCTTGGACCTAGATCAGCCCCAGCATTTT
TRBJ2-2 | NA | NA | TRBV5-1 | CASSSGASNTGELFF | TGCGCCAGCAGCTCCGGTGCGTCGAACACCGGGGAGCTGTTTTTT
TRBJ1-3 | NA | NA | TRBV28 | CASSQGSGNTIYF | TGTGCCAGCAGTCAGGGGTCCGGAAACACCATATATTTT
TRBJ1-4 | NA | NA | TRBV4-2 | CASSQVRGGNEKLFF | TGTGCCAGCAGCCAAGTCCGGGGGGGGAATGAAAAACTGTTTTTT
TRBJ2-7 | NA | TRBD1 | TRBV5-1 | CASSPDRGHSEQYF | TGCGCCAGCAGCCCAGACAGGGGGCACTCCGAGCAGTACTTC
TRBJ2-2 | NA | NA | TRBV9 | CASSGYRDRPTGELFF | TGTGCCAGCAGCGGATACCGGGACCGACCCACCGGGGAGCTGTTTTTT
TRBJ1-6 | NA | NA | TRBV28 | CASSFARGGANSPLHF | TGTGCCAGCAGCTTCGCTCGCGGGGGAGCTAATTCACCCCTCCACTTT
TRBJ1-1 | NA | NA | TRBV6-5 | CASTDRQIKAFF | TGTGCCAGCACCGACCGACAGATTAAAGCTTTCTTT
TRBJ2-3 | NA | NA | TRBV9 | CASSRRSATSTDTQYF | TGTGCCAGCAGCCGGCGGTCAGCCACTAGCACAGATACGCAGTATTTT
TRBJ2-7 | NA | NA | TRBV28 | CASSQGMTYEQYF | TGTGCCAGCAGCCAGGGCATGACCTACGAGCAGTACTTC
TRBJ1-2 | NA | NA | TRBV7-2 | CASSFVQGWDYGYTF | TGTGCCAGCAGCTTCGTACAGGGATGGGACTATGGCTACACCTTC